The 22 T cell receptor beta chains given below trace back to one sample, sequenced in a study of blood T cell repertoires in COVID-19. TCRdb's table, derived via immunoSEQ multiplex PCR, lists solely in-frame clones and lacks some. This table holds tens of thousands of clones, less than 85% found once. The sample taken for sequencing was peripheral blood. The receptors were sampled from an older man with COVID-19, enrolled during active disease.

This clone is a singleton in its sample. This sequence joins TRBV27 and TRBJ1-1, with a weak D call TRBD1 (6 bases). Germline CDR1 and CDR2: MNHEY and SMNVEV (reference sequence). This CDR3 spans 18 amino acids. V dropped 6 bases and J dropped 3 bases, with 26 bases sitting between them. The CDR3 reads CASRSGVTRARRDTEAFF. The CDR3 DNA sequence: TGTGCCAGCAGGTCAGGGGTTACCCGTGCCAGGCGGGACACTGAAGCTTTCTTT.

The rearrangement joins TRBV19 to TRBJ1-1; D is undetermined. V lost 6 bases and J lost 3, with 11 bases in between. CDR1 and CDR2 (germline): LNHDA, SQIVND (reference sequence). CDR3 length: 13 amino acids. CDR3 in amino acids: CASRKGLYTEAFF. The DNA of the CDR3 is TGTGCCAGTAGGAAAGGACTTTACACTGAAGCTTTCTTT.

The sample holds one count of this clone. The CDR3, as DNA: TGTGCCAGCAGCCCCCACGGGACTCTGTTGAGGGAGCAGTACTTC. Translation: CASSPHGTLLREQYF. V usage is TRBV9 and J usage is TRBJ2-7; perhaps TRBD2 as D (6 bases). The germline CDR1 and CDR2 sequences are SGDLS and YYNGEE. V was shortened by 4 bases and J by 7 bases, with 21 bases between the two germline ends. CDR3 size: 15 residues.

This clone was detected once. V usage is TRBV5-6 and J usage is TRBJ2-3; D is unclear. V dropped 0 bases and J dropped 0 bases, with 11 bases sitting between them. The CDR3 covers 16 residues. Per the germline V gene, CDR1 is SGHDT and CDR2 is YYEEEE. Here the CDR3 DNA reads TGTGCCAGCAGCTTGGCCAGTGCAGGTAGCACAGATACGCAGTATTTT. Translating it yields CASSLASAGSTDTQYF.

The chain carries TRBV5-6 and TRBJ2-1; the D gene is possibly TRBD2 (6 bases). Deletions cut 3 bases from V and 6 bases from J, with 19 bases between. This CDR3 comprises 16 residues. From germline, CDR1 is SGHDT and CDR2 YYEEEE. CDR3 residues: CASSSPGTGEINEQFF. DNA of the CDR3: TGTGCCAGCAGCTCCCCCGGGACGGGAGAAATCAATGAGCAGTTCTTC.

The chain couples TRBV18 to TRBJ2-1; D gene uncertain. Germline CDR1 and CDR2: KGHSH and LQKENI. Deletions cut 3 bases from V and 10 bases from J, with 25 bases between. The CDR3 contains 17 residues. DNA for the CDR3: TGTGCCAGCTCACCCCCCTTAGCCTCCTCCGGGTCCGACGAGCAGTTCTTC. Protein: CASSPPLASSGSDEQFF.

The rearrangement uses TRBV3-1 (or the pseudogene TRBV3-2) and TRBJ2-7; TRBD1 agrees at 9 bases. The CDR3 is made up of 15 amino acids. V lost 3 bases to trimming and J lost 1 base; unmatched junction nucleotides: 4. The germline V gene encodes CDR1 LGHDT and CDR2 YNNKEL (reference sequence). The DNA of the CDR3 is TGTGCCAGCAGCCACACCGGGACAGGGTCCTACGAGCAGTACTTC. This sequence encodes CASSHTGTGSYEQYF.

The V and J genes are TRBV19 and TRBJ1-1; 7 bases agree with TRBD1. Unmatched junction bases numbered 4, after V lost 5 bases and J lost 7 bases. CDR1 is LNHDA and CDR2 is SQIVND in the germline V gene (reference sequence). The CDR3 extends over 12 amino acids. CDR3 protein: CASSDRAGEAFF. CDR3 DNA: TGTGCCAGTAGTGACAGGGCAGGTGAAGCTTTCTTT.

The DNA for the CDR3 is TGTGCCAGCCACGGACTAGCGCTCTACAATGAGCAGTTCTTC. It is translated as CASHGLALYNEQFF. The V and J genes are TRBV27 and TRBJ2-1, with 9 bases that match TRBD2. After removal of 8 bases from V and 3 bases from J, the junction contained 5 bases not matched to a gene. CDR3 length: 14 residues. The germline CDR1 and CDR2 sequences are MNHEY and SMNVEV (reference sequence).

The chain employs TRBV10-3 and TRBJ1-1, with D perhaps TRBD1 (5 bases). This CDR3 contains 14 residues. Trimming stripped 6 bases from V and 1 base from J, with 12 bases between. Germline V lookup: CDR1 ENHRY, CDR2 SYGVKD. As DNA, the CDR3 is TGTGCCATCAGCCCTCCGGGGGGGAACACTGAAGCTTTCTTT. Its protein is CAISPPGGNTEAFF.

The chain couples TRBV4-2 to TRBJ1-1, with 9 bases matching TRBD1. CDR1 and CDR2 (germline): LGHNA, YNFKEQ. V was clipped by 0 bases and J by 5 bases; unmatched bases: 4. The CDR3 consists of 15 residues. The CDR3 protein is CASSQEGTGRTEAFF. In nucleotides, the CDR3 is TGTGCCAGCAGCCAAGAGGGGACAGGGAGGACTGAAGCTTTCTTT.

This clone was detected ten times or more. The chain uses TRBV5-4 and TRBJ2-1; 14 bases are a match to TRBD2. The CDR3 extends over 18 amino acids. Unmatched junction bases numbered 11, after V lost 3 bases and J lost 6 bases. CDR1 SGHNT and CDR2 YYREEE come from the germline V gene (reference sequence). In DNA form, the CDR3 reads TGTGCCAGCAGCTGGGGGACTAGCGGGAGTTCCGCCTTCAATGAGCAGTTCTTC. This codes for CASSWGTSGSSAFNEQFF.

Only one count was recorded for this clone. The V gene is TRBV7-2, the J gene TRBJ1-1, with D perhaps matching TRBD1 (6 bases). This CDR3 contains 14 residues. Deletions cut 2 bases from V and 7 bases from J, with 14 bases between. Germline CDR1 is SGHTA and CDR2 is FQGNSA. In nucleotides, the CDR3 is TGTGCCAGCAGCTTAAGGGAGAACAGGGTTGAAGCTTTCTTT. It codes for CASSLRENRVEAFF.

This clone appeared a single time. The rearrangement links TRBV27 to TRBJ2-7; 12 bases are a match to TRBD2. V was clipped by 5 bases and J by 5 bases; unmatched bases: 7. This CDR3 region has 15 residues. Germline assignment: CDR1 MNHEY and CDR2 SMNVEV (reference sequence). The CDR3 coding sequence is TGTGCCAGCAGTCCGACTAGCGGGAGTCTGGACGAGCAGTACTTC. It is translated as CASSPTSGSLDEQYF.

The V gene is TRBV3-1 (or the pseudogene TRBV3-2), the J gene TRBJ2-7; TRBD2 agrees at 9 bases. The CDR3 contains 19 residues. Germline trimming cut 3 bases from V and 3 bases from J; bases unmatched to any gene: 18. Per germline, CDR1 LGHDT and CDR2 YNNKEL (reference sequence). CDR3 DNA: TGTGCCAGCAGCCACGGAAGAGGGGTAAGCGGGAGGCGAGACTACGAGCAGTACTTC. It encodes CASSHGRGVSGRRDYEQYF.

This clone was found many times. The chain links TRBV5-3 to TRBJ2-7; 7 bases fit TRBD1. TRBV5-3 is noted as an ORF with a role that remains uncertain. This CDR3 has 15 amino acids. The V and J ends lost 2 bases and 2 bases, in that order; junction bases with no gene match: 7. DNA for the CDR3: TGTGCCAGAAGCTTTCAGGGGGAATCAGCCTACGAGCAGTACTTC. As protein: CARSFQGESAYEQYF.

This clone has at least ten counts. The chain carries TRBV7-9 and TRBJ1-3; the D gene is possibly TRBD1 (5 bases). The CDR3 consists of 15 residues. Germline values: CDR1 SEHNR, CDR2 FQNEAQ (reference sequence). Deletions cut 6 bases from V and 4 bases from J, with 16 bases between. The CDR3 nucleotides are TGTGCCAGCAGGTCGAGACGGGCAGGGGGAAACACCATATATTTT. It translates to CASRSRRAGGNTIYF. Looking up the rest from reference TRBV7-9 and TRBJ1-3 gives the full variable domain: DTGVSQNPRHKITKRGQNVTFRCDPISEHNRLYWYRQTLGQGPEFLTYFQNEAQLEKSRLLSDRFSAERPKGSFSTLEIQRTEQGDSAMYLCASRSRRAGGNTIYFGEGSWLTVV.

This clone was detected a few times. This chain connects TRBV7-6 to TRBJ2-6; unclear D gene. The V end was cut by 4 bases, the J end by 0 bases, with 10 bases between. The V gene's germline CDR1 is SGHVS and CDR2 FNYEAQ. The CDR3 is 16 residues long. The CDR3 loop is CASSSDPGSGANVLTF. CDR3 bases: TGTGCCAGCAGCTCCGATCCGGGCTCTGGGGCCAACGTCCTGACTTTC.

Only a few counts were recorded for this clone. The chain links TRBV28 to TRBJ1-5, with D possibly TRBD1 on 6 matching bases. V lost 3 bases, J lost 1 base, and 10 bases lay in between. The CDR3 covers 15 residues. Germline-derived CDR1 and CDR2 are MDHEN and SYDVKM. CDR3 DNA sequence: TGTGCCAGCAGTTTTTCGGGACACAGCAATCAGCCCCAGCATTTT. Protein: CASSFSGHSNQPQHF.

The chain carries TRBV7-8 and TRBJ1-3; D remains ambiguous. Germline values: CDR1 SGHVS, CDR2 FQNEAQ. Between the trimmed V and J ends, which lost 3 bases and 1 base, there was a span of 7 bases. The CDR3 loop spans 14 amino acids. In DNA form, the CDR3 reads TGTGCCAGCAGCTTTCAGGCTTCTGGAAACACCATATATTTT. Translating it yields CASSFQASGNTIYF.

V and J are TRBV28 and TRBJ1-4; 8 bases map to TRBD1. Germline CDR1 and CDR2: MDHEN and SYDVKM. V was pared by 0 bases and J by 3 bases, with 3 bases of the junction left unmatched. This CDR3 spans 16 amino acids. The CDR3 loop is CASSLWGRGPNEKLFF. The CDR3 DNA sequence: TGTGCCAGCAGTTTATGGGGCAGGGGGCCTAATGAAAAACTGTTTTTT. Full variable domain (remainder filled in from reference TRBV28 and TRBJ1-4): DVKVTQSSRYLVKRTGEKVFLECVQDMDHENMFWYRQDPGLGLRLIYFSYDVKMKEKGDIPEGYSVSREKKERFSLILESASTNQTSMYLCASSLWGRGPNEKLFFGSGTQLSVL.

V and J are TRBV5-1 and TRBJ1-1, with D perhaps TRBD1 (5 bases). CDR3 length equals 17 residues. The germline V gene encodes CDR1 SGHRS and CDR2 YFSETQ. Trimming shortened V by 1 base and J by 3 bases, and 19 bases separated the two germline ends. The CDR3 nucleotides are TGCGCCAGCAGCTTGCGATTGTTCGCGCAGGGCCACACTGAAGCTTTCTTT. Translated: CASSLRLFAQGHTEAFF.